This T cell receptor beta chain is drawn from a study of shared clonotypes between healthy human individuals. For the study at large: A couple of female and three male donors aged 18 to 49 were enrolled. Each donor's CD8 memory used one plate, CD8 naive two, each CD4 subset three.

The CDR3 extends over 15 amino acids. Trimming removed 2 bases at V and 6 bases at J, with 15 bases between. Germline V gene lookup returns CDR1 SGHTA and CDR2 FQGNSA. Using immunoSEQ multiplex PCR, the repertoire was profiled, and TCRdb retains in-frame clones only, with some absent. The sample consists of 2 million or so clones, around 95% of them appearing once. The chain recombines TRBV7-2 with TRBJ2-3; weak D call: TRBD1 (6 bases). This TCR was sampled from a man aged 18 to 29 in good health. The sequenced sample was naive CD4+ T cells sorted from blood. The subset: CD45RA+ positively selected. CDR3 nucleotide sequence: TGTGCCAGCAGCTTAACCGGGACACCGGGGGATACGCAGTATTTT. Translating it yields CASSLTGTPGDTQYF.